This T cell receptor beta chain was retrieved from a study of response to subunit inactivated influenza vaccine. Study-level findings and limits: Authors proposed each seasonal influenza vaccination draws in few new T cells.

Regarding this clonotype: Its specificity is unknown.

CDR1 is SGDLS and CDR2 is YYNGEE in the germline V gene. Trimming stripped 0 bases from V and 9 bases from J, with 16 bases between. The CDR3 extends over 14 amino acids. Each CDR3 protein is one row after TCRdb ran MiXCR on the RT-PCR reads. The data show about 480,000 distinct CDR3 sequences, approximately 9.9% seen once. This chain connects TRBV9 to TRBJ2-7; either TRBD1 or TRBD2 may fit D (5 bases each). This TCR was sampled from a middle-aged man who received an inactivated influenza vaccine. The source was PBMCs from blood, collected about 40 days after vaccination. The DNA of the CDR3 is TGTGCCAGCAGCGTAGGGGGGACGAAGGAGGTGCAGTACTTC. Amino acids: CASSVGGTKEVQYF.